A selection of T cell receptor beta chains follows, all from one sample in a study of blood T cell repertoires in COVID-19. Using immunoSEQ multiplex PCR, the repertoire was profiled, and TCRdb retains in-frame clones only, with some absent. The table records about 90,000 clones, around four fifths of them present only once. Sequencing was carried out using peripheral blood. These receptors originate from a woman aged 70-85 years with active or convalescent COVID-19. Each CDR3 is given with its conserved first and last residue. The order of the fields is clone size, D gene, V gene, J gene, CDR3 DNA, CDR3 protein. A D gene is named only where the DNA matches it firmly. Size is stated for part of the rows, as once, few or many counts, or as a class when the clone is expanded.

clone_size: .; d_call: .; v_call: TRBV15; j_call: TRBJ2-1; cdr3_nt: TGTGCCACCAGCAGACAGACTAAAGCCGAGCAGTTCTTC; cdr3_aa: CATSRQTKAEQFF
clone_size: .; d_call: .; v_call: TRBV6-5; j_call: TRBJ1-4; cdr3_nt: TGTGCCAGCAGTCCTACAGGGTTGGGGGAAAAACTGTTTTTT; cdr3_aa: CASSPTGLGEKLFF
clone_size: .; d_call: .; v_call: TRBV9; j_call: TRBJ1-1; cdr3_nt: TGTGCCAGCAGCCAGGGCGATTGGAACACTGAAGCTTTCTTT; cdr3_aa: CASSQGDWNTEAFF
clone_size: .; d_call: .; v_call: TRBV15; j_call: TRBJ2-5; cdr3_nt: TGTGCCACCAGCAGAGGGACACTGGAAGAGACCCAGTACTTC; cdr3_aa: CATSRGTLEETQYF
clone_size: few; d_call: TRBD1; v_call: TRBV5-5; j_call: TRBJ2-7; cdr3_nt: TGTGCCAGCAGCTACCTCTTTCGGACAGGGGCCTACGAGCAGTACTTC; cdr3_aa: CASSYLFRTGAYEQYF
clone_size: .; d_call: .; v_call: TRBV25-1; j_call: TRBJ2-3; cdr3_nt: TGTGCCAGCAGGGGACCAGGGGCAGCCTCTAGCACAGATACGCAGTATTTT; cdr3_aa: CASRGPGAASSTDTQYF
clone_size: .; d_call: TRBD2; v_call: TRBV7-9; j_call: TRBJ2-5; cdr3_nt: TGTGCCAGCACCTACGGACTAGCGGGGCCGGAGACCCAGTACTTC; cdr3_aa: CASTYGLAGPETQYF
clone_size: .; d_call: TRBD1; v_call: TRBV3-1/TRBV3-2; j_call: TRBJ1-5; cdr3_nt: TGTGCCAGTAGGGCCGGACAGGGCGGTCAGCCCCAGCATTTT; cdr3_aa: CASRAGQGGQPQHF
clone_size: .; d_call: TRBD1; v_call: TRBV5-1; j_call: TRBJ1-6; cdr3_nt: TGCGCCAGCAGCTTGGAAGGGACAGGGGATTCACCCCTCCACTTT; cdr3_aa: CASSLEGTGDSPLHF
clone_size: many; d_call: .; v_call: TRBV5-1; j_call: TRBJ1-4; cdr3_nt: TGCGCCAGCAGCCGGGACACAACTAATGAAAAACTGTTTTTT; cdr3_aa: CASSRDTTNEKLFF
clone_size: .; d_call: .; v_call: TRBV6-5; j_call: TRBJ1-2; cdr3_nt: TGTGCCAGCAGTTCTGGGCCGAGCTATGGCTACACCTTC; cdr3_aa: CASSSGPSYGYTF
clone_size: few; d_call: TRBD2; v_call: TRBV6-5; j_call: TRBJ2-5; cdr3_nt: TGTGCCAGCAGTTACGGGGCTAGCGGGGGCGGGGGGACCCAGTACTTC; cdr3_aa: CASSYGASGGGGTQYF
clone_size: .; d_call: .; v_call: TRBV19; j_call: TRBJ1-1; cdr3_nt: TGTGCCAGTAGTATAATGGAGGGGAACACTGAAGCTTTCTTT; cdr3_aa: CASSIMEGNTEAFF
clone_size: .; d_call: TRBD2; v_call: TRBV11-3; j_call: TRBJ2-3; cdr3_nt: TGTGCCAGCAGTTGTCCCGGGACTACCTATAGCACAGATACGCAGTATTTT; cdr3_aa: CASSCPGTTYSTDTQYF
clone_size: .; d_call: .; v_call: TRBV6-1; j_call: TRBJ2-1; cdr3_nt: TGTGCCAGCAGTGAGGTGGTAAAGCTCTTC; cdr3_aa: CASSEVVKLF
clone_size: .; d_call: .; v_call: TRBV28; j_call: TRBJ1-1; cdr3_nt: TGTGCCAGCAACTTGAACACTGAAGCTTTCTTT; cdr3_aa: CASNLNTEAFF
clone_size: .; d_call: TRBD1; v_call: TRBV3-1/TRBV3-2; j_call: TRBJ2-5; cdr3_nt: TGTGCCAGCACTTACAGGGGGGCCTACCAAGAGACCCAGTACTTC; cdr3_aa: CASTYRGAYQETQYF
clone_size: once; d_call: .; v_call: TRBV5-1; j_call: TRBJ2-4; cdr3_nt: TGCGCCAGCAGCCCGCAGGCACCCAGCCAAAACATTCAGTACTTC; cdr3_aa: CASSPQAPSQNIQYF
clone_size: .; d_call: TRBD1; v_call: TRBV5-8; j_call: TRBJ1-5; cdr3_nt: TGTGCCAGCAGCTTGGGAGACAGGGGCGCCGATCAGCCCCAGCATTTT; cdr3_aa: CASSLGDRGADQPQHF
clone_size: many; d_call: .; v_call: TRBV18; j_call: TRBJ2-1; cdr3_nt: TGTGCCAGCTCACCATTCCCCACTCAGGGGGGCGTGTACAATGAGCAGTTCTTC; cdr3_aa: CASSPFPTQGGVYNEQFF
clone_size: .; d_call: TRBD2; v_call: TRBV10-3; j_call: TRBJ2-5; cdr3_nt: TGTGCCACTGCCGGGACTAGCGGGCAAGAGACCCAGTACTTC; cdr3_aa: CATAGTSGQETQYF
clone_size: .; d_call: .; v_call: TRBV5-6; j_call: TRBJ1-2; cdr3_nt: TGTGCCAGCAGCCCTGACAGGAGCCCAGCTGGCTACACCTTC; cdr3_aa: CASSPDRSPAGYTF
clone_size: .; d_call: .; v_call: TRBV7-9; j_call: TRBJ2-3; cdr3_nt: TGTGCCAGCAGCTTAGCGAAAGGGGGAACAGATACGCAGTATTTT; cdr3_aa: CASSLAKGGTDTQYF
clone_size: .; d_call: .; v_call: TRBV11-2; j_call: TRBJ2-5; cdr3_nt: TGTGCCAGCAGCGGCGGGGCAGGGGGATATGGGGAGACCCAGTACTTC; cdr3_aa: CASSGGAGGYGETQYF
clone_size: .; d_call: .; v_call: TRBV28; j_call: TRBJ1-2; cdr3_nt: TGTGCCAGCAGTTACCCCCCGCGGGGCCCTGGCTATGGCTACACCTTC; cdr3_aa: CASSYPPRGPGYGYTF
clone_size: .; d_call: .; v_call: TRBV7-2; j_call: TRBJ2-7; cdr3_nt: TGTGCCAGCAGCCCGACACGGGGTACCTACGAGCAGTACTTC; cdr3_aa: CASSPTRGTYEQYF
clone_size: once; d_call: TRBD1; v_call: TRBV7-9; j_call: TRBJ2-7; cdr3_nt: TGTGCCAGCAGCTTTGGACAGGGGGGATCCTACGAGCAGTACTTC; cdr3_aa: CASSFGQGGSYEQYF
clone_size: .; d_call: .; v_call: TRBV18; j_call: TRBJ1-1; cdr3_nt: TGTGCCAGCTCACAGGACATGATGAACACTGAAGCTTTCTTT; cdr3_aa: CASSQDMMNTEAFF
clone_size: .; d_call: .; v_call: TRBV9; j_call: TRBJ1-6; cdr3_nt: TGTGCCAGCAGCGTAGCTACGGACGGCGGGAATTCACCCCTCCACTTT; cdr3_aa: CASSVATDGGNSPLHF
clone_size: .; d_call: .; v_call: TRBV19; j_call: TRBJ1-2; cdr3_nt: TGTGCCAGTATCGGGACTCCCTCTAACTATGGCTACACCTTC; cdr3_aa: CASIGTPSNYGYTF
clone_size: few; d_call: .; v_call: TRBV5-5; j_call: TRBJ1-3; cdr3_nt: TGTGCCAGCAGCTTGGAACAGGCCTCTGGAAACACCATATATTTT; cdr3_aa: CASSLEQASGNTIYF
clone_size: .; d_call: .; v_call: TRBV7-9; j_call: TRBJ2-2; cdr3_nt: TGTGCCAGCAGCTTTAAACGAGGTAGCGACACCGGGGAGCTGTTTTTT; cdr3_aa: CASSFKRGSDTGELFF
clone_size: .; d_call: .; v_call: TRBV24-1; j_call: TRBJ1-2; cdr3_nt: TGTGCCACCAGTGATTTTTCCGGGTTTGACGGCTACACCTTC; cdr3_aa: CATSDFSGFDGYTF
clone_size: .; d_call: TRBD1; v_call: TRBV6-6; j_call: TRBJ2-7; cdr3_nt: TGTGCCAGCAGTTACTCGACAGGGACAGGGGCCTACGAGCAGTACTTC; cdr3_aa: CASSYSTGTGAYEQYF
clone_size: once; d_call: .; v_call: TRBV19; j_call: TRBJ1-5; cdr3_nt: TGTGCCAGTAGTATAGAAGGACAGAGCCGGCCGGCCCAGCATTTT; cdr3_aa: CASSIEGQSRPAQHF
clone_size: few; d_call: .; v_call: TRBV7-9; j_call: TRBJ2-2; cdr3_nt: TGTGCCAGCACTCTTGCTGGGCAGGGGGGCACCGGGGAGCTGTTTTTT; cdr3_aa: CASTLAGQGGTGELFF
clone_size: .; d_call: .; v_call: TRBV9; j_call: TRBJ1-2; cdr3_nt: TGTGCCAGCAGCGTAGGTCAGGGCCGTTACGAAGGCTACACCTTC; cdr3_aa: CASSVGQGRYEGYTF
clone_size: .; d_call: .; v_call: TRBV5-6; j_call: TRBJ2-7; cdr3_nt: TGTGCCAGCAGCTTGACGGGGTACTCCTACGAGCAGTACTTC; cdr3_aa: CASSLTGYSYEQYF
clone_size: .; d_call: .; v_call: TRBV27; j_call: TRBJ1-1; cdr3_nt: TGTGTCTCACGGGGTCTCGGCAGGGGATACACTGAAGCTTTCTTT; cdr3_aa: CVSRGLGRGYTEAFF
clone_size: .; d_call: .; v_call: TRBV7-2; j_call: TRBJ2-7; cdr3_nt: TGTGCCAGCAGCAACCGGGTCCAAAGACTGTTGGGTTACGAGCAGTACTTC; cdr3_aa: CASSNRVQRLLGYEQYF
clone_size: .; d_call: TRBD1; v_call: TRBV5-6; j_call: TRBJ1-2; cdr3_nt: TGTGCCAGCAGCCCGGGACAGGGGTATGGCTACACCTTC; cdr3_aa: CASSPGQGYGYTF
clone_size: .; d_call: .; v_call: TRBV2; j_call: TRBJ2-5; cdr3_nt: TGTGCCTGCGCAAAGCTAGAGGAGACCCAGTACTTC; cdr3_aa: CACAKLEETQYF
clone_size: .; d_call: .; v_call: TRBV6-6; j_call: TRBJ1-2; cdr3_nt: TGTGCCAGCAGACGACAGGCCGTCTATGGCTACACCTTC; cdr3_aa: CASRRQAVYGYTF
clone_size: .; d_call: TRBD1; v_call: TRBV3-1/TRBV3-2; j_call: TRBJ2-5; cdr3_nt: TGTGCCAGCAGCCGAACCGGGACAGAGGCGGTCCAGTACTTC; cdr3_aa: CASSRTGTEAVQYF
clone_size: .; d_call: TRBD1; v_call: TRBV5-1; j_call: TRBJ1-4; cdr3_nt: TGCGCCAGCAGCTCGTGGGGACAGGGCTCCCGGGATGAAAAACTGTTTTTT; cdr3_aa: CASSSWGQGSRDEKLFF
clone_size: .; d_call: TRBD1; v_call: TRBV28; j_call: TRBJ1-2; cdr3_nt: TGTGCCAGCAGTTTAGCCACCGGGACAGGGGGGGGCTACACCTTC; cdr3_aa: CASSLATGTGGGYTF
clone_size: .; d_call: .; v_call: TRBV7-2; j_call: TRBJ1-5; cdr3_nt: TGTGCCAGCAGCTTGGGAGCGGATCAGCCCCAGCATTTT; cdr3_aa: CASSLGADQPQHF
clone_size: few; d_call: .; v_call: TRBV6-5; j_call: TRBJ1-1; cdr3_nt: TGTGCCAGCAGTTACGTCAGCGACACTGAAGCTTTCTTT; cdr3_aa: CASSYVSDTEAFF
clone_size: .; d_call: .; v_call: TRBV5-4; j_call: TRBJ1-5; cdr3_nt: TGTGCCAGCAGCTCCTCGCCATCGGTAGATCAGCCCCAGCATTTT; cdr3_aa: CASSSSPSVDQPQHF
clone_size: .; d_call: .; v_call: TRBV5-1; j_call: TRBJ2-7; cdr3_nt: TGCGCCAGCAGCTCGGAGCCGGCGGGGCCCTCCTCCTACGAGCAGTACTTC; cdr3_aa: CASSSEPAGPSSYEQYF
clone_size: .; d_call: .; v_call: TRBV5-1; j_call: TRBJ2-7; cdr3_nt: TGCGCCAGCAGCCCGCAGGAGGGGAGGAACGAGCAGTACTTC; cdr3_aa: CASSPQEGRNEQYF
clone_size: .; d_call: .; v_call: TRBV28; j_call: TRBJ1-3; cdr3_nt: TGTGCCAGCAGTACCCGGGAGGCTCCTGGAAACACCATATATTTT; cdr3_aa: CASSTREAPGNTIYF
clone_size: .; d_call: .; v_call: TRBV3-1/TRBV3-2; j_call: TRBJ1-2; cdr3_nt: TGTGCCAGCAGCCATCGGGTGTTGAACTATGGCTACACCTTC; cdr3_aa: CASSHRVLNYGYTF